The TCR beta chain described here comes from a study of T cells in localized non-small cell lung cancer. Comment on this clone: Its specificity is unknown.

This CDR3 is 14 amino acids long. The germline V and J ends were trimmed by 4 bases and 4 bases, with 14 bases remaining between them. Germline CDR1 reads SGHDT; CDR2 reads YYEEEE. The method was immunoSEQ multiplex PCR; TCRdb's version includes in-frame clones alone and lacks a portion of them. The sample consists of 15,000 or so clones, approximately 82% of them appearing once. Study outcomes and limitations: Because sequencing included only one region (of the tumor), heterogeneity remains possible. Adjacent lung had a median roughly 61 of the 100 largest tumor clones. Uninvolved adjacent lung had the highest recorded T cell clonality, with tumor below it.

Sequenced material: peripheral blood, taken before any cancer treatment. This chain uses TRBV5-6 with TRBJ2-5; tentative D call: TRBD2 (5 bases). The sequence derives from a male donor older than 55 with stage III lung adenocarcinoma. The CDR3 loop reads CASSRDTRLETQYF. The CDR3 bases are TGTGCCAGCAGCCGCGACACTAGACTAGAGACCCAGTACTTC.